Below, 9 T cell receptor beta chains from the same sample are listed, as sequenced in a study of PD-L1 blockade in urothelial cancer. Time point of the sample: peripheral blood 6 weeks after treatment start. Sequencing used immunoSEQ multiplex PCR; TCRdb keeps in-frame clones, though not all of them. The table shows about 91,000 clones, with roughly 83% occurring only once. Sequenced here: PBMCs, sampled around atezolizumab (anti-PD-L1) treatment. These receptors originate from a man aged 65 to 85 with urothelial cancer.

The chain has TRBV19 and TRBJ1-1; 8 nucleotides match TRBD1. This CDR3 spans 14 amino acids. Looked up from germline, CDR1 is LNHDA and CDR2 is SQIVND (reference sequence). V trimming: 3 bases; J trimming: 5 bases; junction bases outside the gene matches: 5. The CDR3 DNA reads as TGTGCCAGTAGTATGGCCAGGGGGCTTACTGAAGCTTTCTTT. Amino acid sequence: CASSMARGLTEAFF.

The CDR3 spells CASGLGLAGSYEQYF. CDR3 DNA: TGTGCTAGTGGTTTGGGACTAGCGGGATCCTACGAGCAGTACTTC. This chain joins TRBV12-5 and TRBJ2-7, with TRBD2 matching 11 bases. The CDR3 is 15 amino acids. The trim removed 1 base at V and 1 base at J, leaving 0 bases unmatched. The V gene's germline CDR1 is LGHNT and CDR2 FRNRAP.

V gene TRBV7-2 combines with J gene TRBJ1-2; the D is unclear. V lost 3 bases and J lost 8, with 22 bases in between. CDR3 length: 16 residues. The germline V gene has CDR1 SGHTA and CDR2 FQGNSA. Here the CDR3 reads CASSFEGTGEVGGYTF. DNA of the CDR3: TGTGCCAGCAGCTTCGAAGGTACCGGGGAGGTCGGAGGCTACACCTTC. The complete variable domain, with remaining parts taken from reference TRBV7-2 and TRBJ1-2, reads GAGVSQSPSNKVTEKGKDVELRCDPISGHTALYWYRQSLGQGLEFLIYFQGNSAPDKSGLPSDRFSAERTGGSVSTLTIQRTQQEDSAVYLCASSFEGTGEVGGYTFGSGTRLTVV.

The CDR3 sequence: CASSGGLAGSYNEQFF. Here the CDR3 DNA reads TGTGCCAGCAGCGGGGGACTAGCGGGCTCCTACAATGAGCAGTTCTTC. V gene TRBV5-4 combines with J gene TRBJ2-1; 12 bases map to TRBD2. The CDR3 consists of 16 residues. Germline V CDR1 and CDR2: SGHNT, YYREEE (reference sequence). V lost 4 bases, J lost 0 bases, and 2 bases stayed unmatched.

This clone has ten or more counts. The chain couples TRBV7-8 to TRBJ1-2, with D unresolved. The germline V gene encodes CDR1 SGHVS and CDR2 FQNEAQ. The CDR3 has 14 amino acids. The V and J ends lost 5 bases and 8 bases respectively, with 18 bases between them. The CDR3: CASSRLAAAGGYTF. CDR3 nucleotide sequence: TGTGCCAGCAGCCGTCTTGCGGCCGCCGGAGGCTACACCTTC.

The chain has TRBV19 and TRBJ1-5, with TRBD1 identical over 7 bases. The CDR3 has 16 amino acids. The germline V gene encodes CDR1 LNHDA and CDR2 SQIVND (reference sequence). V was clipped by 4 bases and J by 0 bases; unmatched bases: 6. CDR3 DNA: TGTGCCAGTAGTAAAAGGACAGGAAATAGCAATCAGCCCCAGCATTTT. Translating gives CASSKRTGNSNQPQHF.

This chain uses TRBV7-9 with TRBJ2-3; the match to TRBD1 covers 8 bases. Germline values: CDR1 SEHNR, CDR2 FQNEAQ (reference sequence). J gave up 1 base and V 5 bases, and 8 bases lay outside the gene matches. The CDR3 is made up of 16 amino acids. The CDR3: CASSIGQGVGTDTQYF. DNA for the CDR3: TGTGCCAGCAGCATCGGACAGGGCGTTGGCACAGATACGCAGTATTTT.

The chain couples TRBV5-4 to TRBJ2-3; D gene unclear. Germline assignment: CDR1 SGHNT and CDR2 YYREEE (reference sequence). Trimming stripped 5 bases from V and 3 bases from J, with 7 bases between. The CDR3 has 12 residues. The CDR3 DNA sequence: TGTGCCAGCAGTAGAGCTACAGATACGCAGTATTTT. Translation: CASSRATDTQYF. The full variable domain, rest sourced from reference TRBV5-4 and TRBJ2-3, is ETGVTQSPTHLIKTRGQQVTLRCSSQSGHNTVSWYQQALGQGPQFIFQYYREEENGRGNFPPRFSGLQFPNYSSELNVNALELDDSALYLCASSRATDTQYFGPGTRLTVL.

This chain links TRBV5-1 with TRBJ2-1, with D possibly matching TRBD1 (5 bases). The CDR3 covers 15 residues. Between the trimmed V and J ends, which lost 5 bases and 0 bases, there was a span of 12 bases. The germline V gene encodes CDR1 SGHRS and CDR2 YFSETQ. The CDR3 coding sequence is TGCGCCAGCAGGGAACAGGAAAGCTCCTACAATGAGCAGTTCTTC. This encodes CASREQESSYNEQFF.